Each of the 21 T cell receptor beta chains below was sequenced from the same sample in a study of chemoradiotherapy in HPV16-positive cancers. Libraries were prepared by immunoSEQ multiplex PCR; TCRdb keeps only in-frame clonotypes and omits some of them. The data show fewer than 9,500 clones, 71% seen once. This sample was obtained from a patient who underwent chemoradiotherapy. These receptors all stem from a human donor with HPV-associated anogenital cancer.

V usage is TRBV5-5 and J usage is TRBJ1-5; no reliable D call. This CDR3 has 13 residues. Per the germline V gene, CDR1 is SGHKS and CDR2 is YYEKEE (reference sequence). V was trimmed by 4 bases and J by 5 bases, leaving 10 bases between them. CDR3 loop: CASSQILHQPQHF. The CDR3 DNA reads TGTGCCAGCAGCCAAATCCTGCATCAGCCCCAGCATTTT.

Comment on this clone: The same CDR3 can be traced to other DNA sequences in this sample. The chain has TRBV5-1 and TRBJ2-5; 12 nucleotides align to TRBD2. CDR3 size: 15 residues. V trimming: 4 bases; J trimming: 5 bases; junction bases outside the gene matches: 6. CDR1 is SGHRS and CDR2 is YFSETQ in the germline V gene. The CDR3 DNA reads TGCGCCAGCAGCCCTAGCGGGGGGGCCGGGGAGACCCAGTACTTC. Translation gives CASSPSGGAGETQYF.

The rearrangement uses TRBV6-5 and TRBJ2-2; D is possibly TRBD1 (6 bases). This CDR3 is 12 amino acids long. Deletions cut 8 bases from V and 3 bases from J, with 7 bases between. Germline loops: CDR1 MNHEY, CDR2 SVGAGI. The CDR3 coding sequence is TGTGCCAGCGAGGGGGACACCGGGGAGCTGTTTTTT. Its protein product is CASEGDTGELFF.

V usage is TRBV11-2 and J usage is TRBJ2-7, with TRBD2 matching 9 bases. Per the germline V gene, CDR1 is SGHAT and CDR2 is FQNNGV. CDR3 length equals 14 residues. Trimming removed 6 bases from V and 2 bases from J; junction bases left unmatched: 5. This chain's CDR3 is CASSFSGGPYEQYF. The CDR3 bases are TGTGCCAGCAGTTTTAGCGGGGGACCCTACGAGCAGTACTTC.

The chain combines TRBV19 with TRBJ1-1; possible D gene TRBD1, 5 bases. V lost 7 bases, J lost 3 bases, and 18 bases lay in between. The V gene's germline CDR1 is LNHDA and CDR2 SQIVND (reference sequence). CDR3 length: 15 amino acids. The CDR3 sequence: CASILTGRGYTEAFF. CDR3 bases: TGTGCCAGTATCCTCACTGGGCGGGGGTACACTGAAGCTTTCTTT.

The CDR3 spells CASTDPGPGETQYF. In DNA form, the CDR3 reads TGTGCCAGCACCGACCCGGGACCAGGGGAGACCCAGTACTTC. V usage is TRBV2 and J usage is TRBJ2-5; D is tentatively TRBD1 or TRBD2 (5 bases each). The CDR3 loop spans 14 amino acids. Trimming pared 7 bases from V and 5 bases from J, leaving 17 bases between. Germline V lookup: CDR1 SNHLY, CDR2 FYNNEI.

This clone was observed a few times. V is TRBV5-1 and J is TRBJ2-7, with 7 bases that match TRBD2. The CDR3 covers 13 residues. The junction had 10 bases not matched to a gene; V was cut back by 5 bases and J by 8 bases. Germline CDR1 and CDR2: SGHRS and YFSETQ. CDR3 in amino acids: CASRPFAGDQQYF. The DNA of the CDR3 is TGCGCCAGCAGACCGTTCGCGGGGGACCAGCAGTACTTC.

A single count supports this clone. V gene TRBV15 combines with J gene TRBJ2-1, with D hard to call. The V gene lost 6 bases and the J gene lost 0 bases, with 9 bases spanning the gap. Per the germline V gene, CDR1 is LNHNV and CDR2 is YYDKDF (reference sequence). The CDR3 is 14 amino acids. This chain's CDR3 is CATRTADSYNEQFF. CDR3 nucleotides: TGTGCCACCAGAACAGCAGACTCCTACAATGAGCAGTTCTTC.

The V call is TRBV5-1, the J call TRBJ1-6; TRBD1 might be the D (6 bases). CDR1 SGHRS and CDR2 YFSETQ come from the germline V gene. This CDR3 is 14 amino acids long. V lost 0 bases and J 5 bases, leaving 6 bases between the germline ends. As DNA, the CDR3 is TGCGCCAGCAGCTTGGGACAGGATAATTCACCCCTCCACTTT. Translation: CASSLGQDNSPLHF. Full variable domain (remainder filled in from reference TRBV5-1 and TRBJ1-6): KAGVTQTPRYLIKTRGQQVTLSCSPISGHRSVSWYQQTPGQGLQFLFEYFSETQRNKGNFPGRFSGRQFSNSRSEMNVSTLELGDSALYLCASSLGQDNSPLHFGNGTRLTVT.

The chain has TRBV12-2 and TRBJ2-7; TRBD1, the D gene given by the table, was not confirmed from the DNA. TRBV12-2 is labeled a pseudogene. This CDR3 contains 16 residues. CDR3 sequence: CASRLAWTGSPYEQYF. Here the CDR3 DNA reads TGTGCAAGTCGCTTAGCGTGGACAGGGAGTCCCTACGAGCAGTACTTC.

This clone was counted a few times. The chain combines TRBV7-9 with TRBJ2-2; D is possibly TRBD2 (6 bases). This CDR3 has 16 amino acids. The V gene lost 3 bases and the J gene lost 5 bases, with 16 bases spanning the gap. Germline V CDR1 and CDR2: SEHNR, FQNEAQ (reference sequence). CDR3 sequence: CASSFGGLTTTGELFF. The CDR3 region has the DNA TGTGCCAGCAGCTTCGGGGGACTTACCACGACCGGGGAGCTGTTTTTT.

This clone appeared a few times. The chain joins TRBV4-1 to TRBJ1-5; D is perhaps TRBD1 (6 bases). The V and J ends lost 2 bases and 8 bases respectively, with 19 bases between them. Per the germline V gene, CDR1 is MGHRA and CDR2 is YSYEKL. The CDR3 extends over 16 amino acids. The CDR3 bases are TGCGCCAGCAGCCAATTTTTTGCAGGGGATTTTGAGCCCCAGCATTTT. It is translated as CASSQFFAGDFEPQHF.

The rearrangement uses TRBV18 and TRBJ1-2; D is undetermined. The germline V gene has CDR1 KGHSH and CDR2 LQKENI. V was shortened by 3 bases and J by 6 bases, with 14 bases between the two germline ends. The CDR3 sequence is 14 residues long. CDR3 amino acids: CASSPRRSQDGYTF. CDR3 bases: TGTGCCAGCTCACCCCGGAGGAGCCAGGATGGCTACACCTTC.

This chain connects TRBV14 to TRBJ1-2; D not resolved. Looked up from germline, CDR1 is SGHDN and CDR2 is FVKESK. This CDR3 has 13 residues. The ends were cut back, 2 bases at V and 6 bases at J, with 10 bases in the middle. CDR3 sequence: CASSQIFRHGYTF. As DNA, the CDR3 is TGTGCCAGCAGCCAAATTTTCAGGCATGGCTACACCTTC.

The gene calls are TRBV5-1 and TRBJ2-5, with D possibly TRBD2 on 5 matching bases. Germline V gives CDR1 SGHRS, CDR2 YFSETQ. V was shortened by 4 bases and J by 5 bases, with 21 bases between the two germline ends. The CDR3 is made up of 16 amino acids. DNA of the CDR3: TGCGCCAGCAGCCCCGAGGGCGGCAGCCTGGGGGAGACCCAGTACTTC. Translation gives CASSPEGGSLGETQYF.

This chain connects TRBV28 to TRBJ1-6; a weak D match, TRBD1 (6 bases). The length of the CDR3 is 16 residues. CDR1 MDHEN and CDR2 SYDVKM come from the germline V gene. The V end was cut by 6 bases, the J end by 6 bases, with 18 bases between. CDR3 loop: CASSSGQSASNSPLHF. Here the CDR3 DNA reads TGTGCCAGCAGCTCTGGACAGTCGGCGAGTAATTCACCCCTCCACTTT.

This clone was recorded a few times. J is TRBJ1-1 and V is TRBV27; D gene uncertain. The germline V gene encodes CDR1 MNHEY and CDR2 SMNVEV (reference sequence). This CDR3 is built from 11 residues. With 7 bases removed from V and 2 bases from J, the gap between germline ends came to 5 bases. CDR3 in amino acids: CASKQNTEAFF. In DNA, the CDR3 is TGTGCCAGCAAACAAAACACTGAAGCTTTCTTT.

The chain combines TRBV7-2 with TRBJ2-5; 11 nucleotides align to TRBD1. Looked up from germline, CDR1 is SGHTA and CDR2 is FQGNSA. V shed 5 bases, J shed 0 bases, and the junction held 11 bases outside the gene matches. There are 18 residues in the CDR3. The CDR3 DNA sequence: TGTGCCAGCAGCCGACGGACAGGGGGCCTGATTAACCAAGAGACCCAGTACTTC. Translated, it gives CASSRRTGGLINQETQYF.

The rearrangement joins TRBV2 to TRBJ1-3; D might be TRBD1 (5 bases). Looked up from germline, CDR1 is SNHLY and CDR2 is FYNNEI. The CDR3 totals 14 residues. Trimming took 5 bases from V and 5 from J, leaving 13 bases between them. For the CDR3, the DNA is TGTGCCAGCAGTCTAGGGACGGACAGAAACACCATATATTTT. Translation gives CASSLGTDRNTIYF.

The gene calls are TRBV30 and TRBJ1-2; TRBD1 agrees at 8 bases. The CDR3 totals 13 residues. The V gene end was trimmed by 5 bases and the J gene end by 6 bases; junction bases not matched to a gene: 8. Germline CDR1 GTSNPN, CDR2 SVGIG (reference sequence). The CDR3 loop is CAWARDRPHGYTF. The CDR3 DNA reads TGTGCCTGGGCTCGGGACAGGCCCCATGGCTACACCTTC.

The V and J genes are TRBV29-1 and TRBJ2-7; TRBD1 agrees at 7 bases. Germline CDR1 is SQVTM and CDR2 is ANQGSEA. Trimming at V came to 6 bases and at J to 0 bases, leaving 11 bases not matched to a gene. The length of the CDR3 is 15 residues. CDR3 in DNA: TGCAGCGTCCTCCCAAGGACAGGAAACTCCTACGAGCAGTACTTC. This sequence encodes CSVLPRTGNSYEQYF.